This T cell receptor beta chain was recovered during a study of shared clonotypes between healthy human individuals. Regarding the study as a whole: Naive CD4 clonotypes overlapped across a handful of donors at roughly 5%. Larger estimated richness was generally seen in naive subsets than in memory subsets. Relative to clonotypes present in all four donors, those not shared had lower generation probabilities.

Details on this clone: As yet, its antigen is unknown.

Measured with immunoSEQ multiplex PCR; TCRdb has only the in-frame clones, and not every one. The sample comprises 2 million to 2.5 million clones, more than 90% of which are singletons, and less than 0.15% rests with the top ten. Deletions cut 4 bases from V and 7 bases from J, with 14 bases between. The CDR3 totals 14 residues. Germline V gene lookup returns CDR1 MDHEN and CDR2 SYDVKM. This TCR came from a man aged 18 to 35 in good health. The chain carries TRBV28 and TRBJ1-5; TRBD1 is a possible D gene (6 bases). Sequencing used naive CD4+ T cells sorted from blood. Subset of the sample: CD45RA+ positively selected. The CDR3 here is CASSWGLGAQPQHF. As DNA, the CDR3 is TGTGCCAGCAGTTGGGGGCTCGGGGCCCAGCCCCAGCATTTT. The full variable domain, completed using reference TRBV28 and TRBJ1-5, is DVKVTQSSRYLVKRTGEKVFLECVQDMDHENMFWYRQDPGLGLRLIYFSYDVKMKEKGDIPEGYSVSREKKERFSLILESASTNQTSMYLCASSWGLGAQPQHFGDGTRLSIL.